The 16 T cell receptor beta chains reported below all come from one sample, sequenced in a study of low-dose radiotherapy and immunotherapy resistance in tumors. Noted time point: after trial treatment. Sample treatment: LDRT plus nivolumab, ipilimumab, low-dose cyclophosphamide and aspirin (RACIN trial). First-strand cDNA used TRAV- and TRBV-specific primers, covering alpha and beta chains. The TCRs were subjected to amplification over around 19 PCR cycles employing a constant-region primer in conjunction with a V-primer adapter. One entry per CDR3 protein results from TCRdb running MiXCR on the reads. Counted here are more than 90,000 distinct CDR3 sequences, about 20% occurring once; the ten biggest clones make up roughly 4.3%. The specimen comprised PBMCs, sampled after low-dose radiotherapy plus immunotherapy. Every receptor here comes from a male donor with prostate cancer.

This clonotype was counted at least ten times. The chain is built from TRBV6-1 and TRBJ2-7; D is perhaps TRBD2 (6 bases). V was clipped by 1 base and J by 3 bases, with 10 bases between them. Germline assignment: CDR1 MNHNS and CDR2 SASEGT. The CDR3 covers 14 residues. In DNA, the CDR3 is TGTGCCAGCAGTGAAGAGTGGAGGGGCTACGAGCAGTACTTC. Its translation: CASSEEWRGYEQYF.

This clonotype was counted between two and nine times. This chain joins TRBV12-3 or TRBV12-4 and TRBJ1-5, with D possibly being TRBD1 (6 bases). Trimming cost V 6 bases and J 7 bases, with 10 bases left between them. The CDR3 length is 12 residues. In DNA form, the CDR3 reads TGTGCCAGCAGAGACACAGGGCAGCCCCAGCATTTT. This gives the protein CASRDTGQPQHF.

With regard to this clonotype: It is likely a read error: a sequence one base away is far more abundant. The chain employs TRBV5-3 and TRBJ2-7; D not resolved. TRBV5-3 is an open reading frame whose function is uncertain. The CDR3 is 11 residues long. CDR3 protein: CASSFRDEQYF. The CDR3, as DNA: TGTGCCAGCAGCTTTAGGGACGAGCAGTACTTC.

This clonotype was seen ten or more times. The V and J genes are TRBV20-1 and TRBJ2-1, with no clear D. Trimming removed 3 bases from V and 11 bases from J, with 8 bases in between. Germline CDR1 and CDR2: DFQATT and SNEGSKA (reference sequence). This CDR3 is 10 amino acids long. The CDR3 reads CSASSGKQFF. Here the CDR3 DNA reads TGCAGTGCTAGTTCGGGTAAGCAGTTCTTC.

With respect to this clonotype: A read error is likely here: a far larger clone is one base away. The J gene is TRBJ2-7, the V gene TRBV12-3 or TRBV12-4; 9 nucleotides agree with TRBD1. Losses at the gene ends were 7 bases for V and 7 bases for J; bases not matched to a gene: 17. CDR3 length: 16 amino acids. The CDR3 sequence is CASNAGPHRGQNEQYF. The CDR3 DNA sequence: TGTGCCAGCAACGCCGGCCCCCACAGGGGGCAGAATGAGCAGTACTTC.

This clonotype was observed many times. The chain combines TRBV6-2 or TRBV6-3 with TRBJ2-7, with a possible D match to TRBD2 (6 bases). CDR1 MNHEY and CDR2 SVGEGT come from the germline V gene. The CDR3 totals 16 residues. V was trimmed by 6 bases and J by 0 bases, leaving 18 bases between them. CDR3 in DNA: TGTGCCAGCAGCGACCCGGGGCGGGGAAGCTCCTACGAGCAGTACTTC. It encodes CASSDPGRGSSYEQYF.

This clonotype came up many times. The CDR3 DNA is TGCGCCAGCAGCTGGGGCGGGGTTGCCACAGATACGCAGTATTTT. Its protein product is CASSWGGVATDTQYF. The rearrangement joins TRBV5-1 to TRBJ2-3, with TRBD2 as a possible D gene (6 bases). There are 15 residues in the CDR3. Germline V gene sequence: CDR1 SGHRS, CDR2 YFSETQ. Between the trimmed V and J ends, which lost 3 bases and 2 bases, there was a span of 13 bases.

A remark on this clonotype: This sequence may be a read error, since a much larger clone differs from it by one base. The chain links TRBV14 to TRBJ1-2, with D hard to call. This CDR3 has 14 amino acids. Germline CDR1 SGHDN, CDR2 FVKESK. In DNA, the CDR3 is TGTCCCAGCAGCCAAGAGTCTCAGACCTATGGCTACACCTTC. Protein sequence: CPSSQESQTYGYTF. Full variable domain (outside the CDR3, taken from reference TRBV14 and TRBJ1-2): EAGVTQFPSHSVIEKGQTVTLRCDPISGHDNLYWYRRVMGKEIKFLLHFVKESKQDESGMPNNRFLAERTGGTYSTLKVQPAELEDSGVYFCPSSQESQTYGYTFGSGTRLTVV.

This clonotype has at least ten counts. DNA for the CDR3: TGCAGTGCTATAGAGGGGGCCCTAAATGAGCAGTTCTTC. Its translation: CSAIEGALNEQFF. This sequence joins TRBV20-1 and TRBJ2-1; TRBD1 aligns across 7 bases. Germline V gene data show CDR1 as DFQATT and CDR2 as SNEGSKA (reference sequence). V shed 4 bases, J shed 7 bases, and the junction held 7 bases outside the gene matches. The CDR3 length is 13 residues.

This chain connects TRBV28 to TRBJ2-5; 8 positions agree with TRBD2. CDR3 length equals 15 residues. Germline assignment: CDR1 MDHEN and CDR2 SYDVKM. V shed 6 bases, J shed 3 bases, and the junction held 9 bases outside the gene matches. CDR3 nucleotide sequence: TGTGCCAGCAGCTGGGGACCGGGACTAGAAGAGACCCAGTACTTC. It encodes CASSWGPGLEETQYF.

In its sample, this clonotype was seen many times. The gene calls are TRBV29-1 and TRBJ1-2; 11 nucleotides agree with TRBD1. Germline-derived CDR1 and CDR2 are SQVTM and ANQGSEA. The CDR3 loop spans 14 amino acids. Trimming took 6 bases from V and 5 from J; bases not matched to a gene: 8. The CDR3 DNA sequence: TGCAGCGTCGCACGGGACAGGGGGTTTTATGGCTACACCTTC. Amino acid sequence: CSVARDRGFYGYTF.

In nucleotides, the CDR3 is TGCGCCAGCAGCCAAGGGAGGGGGGCGTCCTACGAGCAGTACTTC. This encodes CASSQGRGASYEQYF. The V call is TRBV4-3, the J call TRBJ2-7, with D perhaps given as TRBD1 or TRBD2 (6 bases each). The CDR3 has 15 residues. V gave up 1 base and J gave up 1 base, with 11 bases separating them. CDR1 and CDR2 from the germline V gene are LGHNA and YSLEER.

This clonotype was seen many times. This chain uses TRBV30 with TRBJ2-6, with D uncertain. The CDR3 sequence is 11 residues long. With 5 bases removed from V and 1 base from J, the gap between germline ends came to 0 bases. Looked up from germline, CDR1 is GTSNPN and CDR2 is SVGIG (reference sequence). The CDR3 reads CAWSGANVLTF. DNA of the CDR3: TGTGCCTGGTCTGGGGCCAACGTCCTGACTTTC.

Only a few counts were recorded for this clonotype. The rearrangement joins TRBV28 to TRBJ2-1, with 13 positions matching TRBD2. Germline V gene data show CDR1 as MDHEN and CDR2 as SYDVKM. V shed 4 bases, J shed 3 bases, and the junction held 6 bases outside the gene matches. This CDR3 contains 17 residues. CDR3 loop: CASSSRLAGGGYNEQFF. CDR3 DNA: TGTGCCAGCAGTTCCCGACTAGCGGGGGGCGGCTACAATGAGCAGTTCTTC.

This clonotype occurred a few times. The V and J genes are TRBV21-1 and TRBJ1-6; TRBD1, as called in the table, went unchecked against the DNA. TRBV21-1 is noted as a pseudogene. The CDR3 covers 14 residues. CDR3 in DNA: TGTGCCAGTCCTTACCGGGACAGGGGGGCACCCCTCCACTTT. Its protein product is CASPYRDRGAPLHF.

This clonotype was recorded many times. This chain connects TRBV23-1 to TRBJ1-1; D unclear. TRBV23-1 is treated as an ORF (open reading frame) with a function not yet certain. The CDR3 sequence is 13 residues long. Between the trimmed V and J ends, which lost 8 bases and 3 bases, there was a span of 13 bases. The CDR3: CASPGSGDTEAFF. The DNA of the CDR3 is TGCGCCAGCCCTGGATCCGGGGACACTGAAGCTTTCTTT.